Below are 5 T cell receptor beta chains sequenced from a single sample in a study of cytomegalovirus exposure and HLA in healthy donors. PCR involved 60 Vbeta and 13 Jbeta primers. This table comes from immunoSEQ multiplex PCR, and its TCRdb copy is limited to in-frame clones, with some not included. The sample gives 99,000 or so clones, about 80% of which show up once; approximately 3.7% is in the top ten. The sequencing sample was made of PBMCs. The source is a female donor in good health and CMV-seropositive.

The V call is TRBV5-6, the J call TRBJ1-2; 10 bases map to TRBD1. The V gene's germline CDR1 is SGHDT and CDR2 YYEEEE. There are 15 residues in the CDR3. The trim removed 4 bases at V and 6 bases at J, leaving 9 bases unmatched. As DNA, the CDR3 is TGTGCCAGCAGCCACGGACAGGGGGTGGTAAATGGCTACACCTTC. Protein product: CASSHGQGVVNGYTF.

V usage is TRBV19 and J usage is TRBJ2-5; 8 bases match TRBD1. CDR3 size: 16 residues. The V and J ends lost 5 bases and 4 bases, in that order; junction bases with no gene match: 12. The germline gives CDR1 LNHDA, CDR2 SQIVND (reference sequence). The CDR3 region is CASSVPRTGFPETQYF. CDR3 coding DNA: TGTGCCAGTAGTGTACCTCGGACAGGGTTTCCAGAGACCCAGTACTTC.

The V call is TRBV11-2, the J call TRBJ1-5; D perhaps matches TRBD1 (6 bases). In germline, CDR1 is SGHAT, CDR2 FQNNGV. The V end was cut by 5 bases, the J end by 2 bases, with 13 bases between. This CDR3 spans 15 amino acids. The CDR3 loop is CASSPPGDGNQPQHF. CDR3 coding DNA: TGTGCCAGCAGCCCACCAGGGGACGGCAATCAGCCCCAGCATTTT. Together with reference TRBV11-2 and TRBJ1-5, the CDR3 gives the full variable domain: EAGVAQSPRYKIIEKRQSVAFWCNPISGHATLYWYQQILGQGPKLLIQFQNNGVVDDSQLPKDRFSAERLKGVDSTLKIQPAKLEDSAVYLCASSPPGDGNQPQHFGDGTRLSIL.

Written as DNA, the CDR3 is TGTGCCAGCATCTCCCTCGGGGTAGCTTCCTACAATGAGCAGTTCTTC. The encoded protein is CASISLGVASYNEQFF. The chain carries TRBV13 and TRBJ2-1; D perhaps matches TRBD2 (5 bases). This CDR3 region has 16 residues. V lost 7 bases, J lost 1 base, and 17 bases lay in between. Germline CDR1 is PRHDT and CDR2 is FYEKMQ (reference sequence).

This chain uses TRBV19 with TRBJ2-6; D is perhaps TRBD1 (6 bases). Germline loops: CDR1 LNHDA, CDR2 SQIVND (reference sequence). Trimming cost V 4 bases and J 1 base, with 11 bases left between them. The CDR3 consists of 16 residues. DNA of the CDR3: TGTGCCAGTAGTAGGAAAACAGGGTCTGGGGCCAACGTCCTGACTTTC. It codes for CASSRKTGSGANVLTF.